This T cell receptor beta chain was identified during a study of OX40 agonist ivuxolimab in advanced cancers. Study background: Patients took ivuxolimab, an agonistic anti-OX40 (CD134) antibody. Under the entry rules, prior anti-PD-1, anti-PD-L1 or anti-CTLA-4 therapy was allowed, and about 40% had some. Findings and caveats of the study: Some nonresponders additionally presented with little normalized T-cell clonal expansion.

As for this clone: No antigen is known for it.

CDR3 length: 13 amino acids. Per germline, CDR1 SGHAT and CDR2 FQDESV (reference sequence). With 10 bases removed from V and 8 bases from J, the gap between germline ends came to 20 bases. Repertoires were generated with immunoSEQ multiplex PCR, while TCRdb's copy carries only in-frame clones and drops some. This sample carries 45,000 to 55,000 clones, around 90% of them seen once, and the ten largest clones take roughly 3.4%. This specimen was CD4+ or CD8+ T cells sorted from blood, taken in a trial of the OX40 agonist ivuxolimab. The chain joins TRBV11-1 to TRBJ1-2, with D possibly TRBD1 on 6 matching bases. The sequence came from an adult with an advanced solid tumor such as melanoma, head and neck, liver or kidney cancer. CDR3 in DNA: TGTGCCACACGTGAAGGGGGTGGTCGCGGCTACACCTTC. This translates into CATREGGGRGYTF.